The text below deals with one T cell receptor (beta chain). The data originate from a study of blood T cell repertoires in COVID-19. TCRdb's copy holds only in-frame clones and misses some; the assay was immunoSEQ multiplex PCR. The sample yields about 170,000 clones, 83% seen once. The CDR3 has 22 amino acids. The chain joins TRBV12-1 to TRBJ2-2; the table assigns TRBD2, which was not confirmed against the DNA. TRBV12-1 is termed a pseudogene. The sequence was collected from a woman of 80 years or more with acute or convalescent COVID-19. The sequenced material came from peripheral blood. This CDR3 reads CASSLPIAPNSRLAGDTGELFF. The CDR3 DNA follows: TGTGCCAGCAGCCTACCCATAGCCCCAAATTCTAGACTAGCTGGGGACACCGGGGAGCTGTTTTTT.